In this sample, the clone carrying this TCR beta chain turned up a few times. The antigen remains unidentified. Trimming removed 8 bases from V and 5 bases from J; junction bases left unmatched: 20. This CDR3 comprises 18 residues. The V gene's germline CDR1 is LGHNA and CDR2 YNFKEQ. Library preparation (for TCRbeta) was performed with unique molecular identifiers. TCRdb recomputed calls from the PCR reads with MiXCR, one row per CDR3 protein. The table has about 980,000 distinct CDR3 sequences, 25% to 30% seen once. The data derive from a study of T-cell reconstitution after alpha-beta-depleted transplantation in children. Overall study results and limits: Reportedly, alpha-beta T cells present about two months post-transplant originated from several hundred expanded clones of graft origin.

Source: PBMCs, mostly from graft donor cells, taken 360 days after TCRalphabeta/CD19-depleted stem cell transplant. This sequence joins TRBV4-2 and TRBJ2-5, with 10 bases matching TRBD2. The TCR was taken from a boy younger than two who had a stem cell transplant for SCID, so the T cells may come from the graft donor. The CDR3 protein is CASFYPTSGFECRETQYF. The CDR3, as DNA: TGTGCCAGCTTCTACCCGACTAGCGGGTTTGAATGTAGGGAGACCCAGTACTTC.